The 6 T cell receptor beta chains below come from one sample, sequenced in a study of OX40 agonist ivuxolimab in advanced cancers. The repertoire was sequenced with immunoSEQ multiplex PCR; TCRdb's copy has only in-frame clones and lacks some. The table records around 69,000 clones, around 83% of them present only once. The specimen was CD4+ or CD8+ T cells sorted from blood, collected in a trial of the OX40 agonist ivuxolimab. The receptor source for this set is an adult with an advanced solid tumor such as melanoma, head and neck, liver or kidney cancer.

The chain links TRBV4-2 to TRBJ2-7; TRBD2 agrees at 10 bases. The CDR3 has 16 amino acids. V shed 1 base, J shed 6 bases, and the junction held 9 bases outside the gene matches. Germline lookup yields CDR1 LGHNA and CDR2 YNFKEQ. Here the CDR3 DNA reads TGTGCCAGCAGCCAAGTGGGCCTAGCGGGAGCCCGCGAGCAGTACTTC. It specifies CASSQVGLAGAREQYF.

The chain uses TRBV7-6 and TRBJ2-7; the D gene is possibly TRBD1 (6 bases). CDR3 length: 14 residues. Trimming took 1 base from V and 2 from J, leaving 9 bases between them. Germline values: CDR1 SGHVS, CDR2 FNYEAQ. Here the CDR3 reads CASSLGPGAYEQYF. CDR3 nucleotide sequence: TGTGCCAGCAGCTTAGGCCCAGGGGCCTACGAGCAGTACTTC.

This clone was seen a single time. The chain carries TRBV19 and TRBJ2-1; 7 bases fit TRBD1. The V gene's germline CDR1 is LNHDA and CDR2 SQIVND (reference sequence). V was pared by 6 bases and J by 8 bases, with 13 bases of the junction left unmatched. There are 15 residues in the CDR3. The CDR3 nucleotides are TGTGCCAGTAGAAGATTCGACAGGGCGGGTGATGAGCAGTTCTTC. Translating gives CASRRFDRAGDEQFF.

This chain links TRBV19 with TRBJ2-2; D perhaps matches TRBD1 (5 bases). Germline CDR1 is LNHDA and CDR2 is SQIVND (reference sequence). The CDR3 totals 16 residues. V lost 7 bases to trimming and J lost 1 base, with 16 bases between them. CDR3 loop: CASIPGGRENTGELFF. For the CDR3, the DNA is TGTGCCAGTATCCCCGGTGGCAGGGAGAACACCGGGGAGCTGTTTTTT.

V is TRBV7-9 and J is TRBJ1-3; no definite D call. With 1 base removed from V and 2 bases from J, the gap between germline ends came to 15 bases. This CDR3 contains 17 residues. The V gene's germline CDR1 is SEHNR and CDR2 FQNEAQ (reference sequence). CDR3 sequence (DNA): TGTGCCAGCAGCTTAGGCGCGCAGGAACAGACTGGAAACACCATATATTTT. Amino acid sequence: CASSLGAQEQTGNTIYF.

The chain recombines TRBV11-2 with TRBJ2-3; unclear D gene. V was pared by 2 bases and J by 6 bases, with 9 bases between. This CDR3 comprises 13 residues. Germline V gene lookup returns CDR1 SGHAT and CDR2 FQNNGV. The CDR3 is CASSLYSEDTQYF. The CDR3, as DNA: TGTGCCAGCAGCTTATACTCGGAGGATACGCAGTATTTT.